These 32 T cell receptor beta chains came from one sample sequenced in a study of long-term antiretroviral therapy in people with HIV. A v3.0 immunoSEQ assay was performed at survey level. TCRdb's table, derived via immunoSEQ multiplex PCR, lists solely in-frame clones and lacks some. The sample lists around 21,000 clones, around 90% occurring once. Sequences were derived from unsorted PBMCs, sampled 0.2 years before starting antiretroviral therapy. The receptors shown here come from a young man with HIV.

The genes are TRBV18 and TRBJ1-3; TRBD1 is a possible D gene (5 bases). Germline V gene sequence: CDR1 KGHSH, CDR2 LQKENI. CDR3 length: 15 amino acids. Trimming shortened V by 6 bases and J by 0 bases, and 12 bases separated the two germline ends. CDR3 nucleotide sequence: TGTGCCAGCTCCGGGGCAGGTCGCTCTGGAAACACCATATATTTT. Its translation: CASSGAGRSGNTIYF.

The V and J genes are TRBV7-8 and TRBJ1-6; no reliable D call. Trimming removed 1 base at V and 5 bases at J, with 6 bases between. The CDR3 is 14 amino acids. Germline lookup yields CDR1 SGHVS and CDR2 FQNEAQ. CDR3 protein: CASSLEQNNSPLHF. The CDR3 nucleotides read TGTGCCAGCAGCTTAGAACAGAATAATTCACCCCTCCACTTT.

The rearrangement joins TRBV30 to TRBJ1-1; weak D call: TRBD1 (6 bases). The CDR3 totals 14 residues. The germline V and J ends were trimmed by 0 bases and 3 bases, with 11 bases remaining between them. Per germline, CDR1 GTSNPN and CDR2 SVGIG (reference sequence). CDR3 in DNA: TGTGCCTGGAGTGTAGAGAGGGGGTACACTGAAGCTTTCTTT. Its protein is CAWSVERGYTEAFF.

This clone was seen only a few times. Distinct nucleotide sequences in the sample also encode this CDR3. This chain links TRBV6-5 with TRBJ1-1; tentative D call: TRBD1 (5 bases). The CDR3 has 13 residues. The germline gives CDR1 MNHEY, CDR2 SVGAGI. V lost 0 bases and J 6 bases, leaving 8 bases between the germline ends. The CDR3 protein is CASSYSWGAEAFF. DNA for the CDR3: TGTGCCAGCAGTTACTCGTGGGGGGCTGAAGCTTTCTTT.

The chain has TRBV11-1 and TRBJ1-2, with 8 bases aligning to TRBD1. The length of the CDR3 is 15 residues. CDR1 is SGHAT, CDR2 FQDESV, per germline (reference sequence). J gave up 8 bases and V 2 bases, and 10 bases lay outside the gene matches. CDR3: CASSLKTGGSAGYTF. In nucleotides, the CDR3 is TGTGCCAGCAGCTTAAAAACAGGGGGATCGGCCGGCTACACCTTC.

The chain couples TRBV5-6 to TRBJ2-2, with D hard to call. Germline V gene sequence: CDR1 SGHDT, CDR2 YYEEEE. The V and J ends lost 4 bases and 5 bases respectively, with 9 bases between them. CDR3 length: 13 residues. The CDR3 nucleotides read TGTGCCAGCAGCACGCCGACGACCGGGGAGCTGTTTTTT. Translation gives CASSTPTTGELFF.

In this sample, this clone turned up once. The chain carries TRBV9 and TRBJ2-7; D is perhaps TRBD1 or TRBD2 (5 bases each). Trimming left V 1 base short and J 2 bases short, with 16 bases between. In germline, CDR1 is SGDLS, CDR2 YYNGEE. The CDR3 spans 16 residues. The CDR3 sequence is CASSVSGSWGPYEQYF. As DNA, the CDR3 is TGTGCCAGCAGCGTAAGCGGATCGTGGGGACCCTACGAGCAGTACTTC.

V usage is TRBV5-4 and J usage is TRBJ2-3; D is undetermined. Germline V gene sequence: CDR1 SGHNT, CDR2 YYREEE (reference sequence). The germline V and J ends were trimmed by 0 bases and 0 bases, with 8 bases remaining between them. There are 15 residues in the CDR3. CDR3 nucleotide sequence: TGTGCCAGCAGCTTGGGTCCGAGAAGCACAGATACGCAGTATTTT. Translated: CASSLGPRSTDTQYF.

The gene calls are TRBV5-1 and TRBJ2-3; perhaps TRBD2 as D (6 bases). Trimming shortened V by 0 bases and J by 1 base, and 9 bases separated the two germline ends. There are 15 residues in the CDR3. The germline gives CDR1 SGHRS, CDR2 YFSETQ. CDR3 sequence (DNA): TGCGCCAGCAGCTTGGTGGGGGGAGGCACAGATACGCAGTATTTT. Translation: CASSLVGGGTDTQYF.

The chain recombines TRBV28 with TRBJ2-1, with 9 positions matching TRBD2. The CDR3 extends over 15 amino acids. Looked up from germline, CDR1 is MDHEN and CDR2 is SYDVKM. Losses at the gene ends were 6 bases for V and 12 bases for J; bases not matched to a gene: 15. CDR3 residues: CASSLAGSRLGGQFF. The CDR3 region has the DNA TGTGCCAGCAGCCTAGCGGGATCCAGACTTGGTGGGCAGTTCTTC.

V is TRBV7-2 and J is TRBJ2-7; no clear D gene. Trimming cost V 1 base and J 2 bases, with 6 bases left between them. Germline V gene lookup returns CDR1 SGHTA and CDR2 FQGNSA. The CDR3 contains 13 residues. CDR3 protein: CASSLGRPYEQYF. Here the CDR3 DNA reads TGTGCCAGCAGCTTAGGGCGTCCCTACGAGCAGTACTTC.

The chain couples TRBV18 to TRBJ1-3; tentatively, D is TRBD1 (6 bases). The V end was cut by 2 bases, the J end by 4 bases, with 18 bases between. The CDR3 runs 17 residues. CDR1 is KGHSH, CDR2 LQKENI, per germline. The CDR3 coding sequence is TGTGCCAGCTCACCAAAAAGTCCTACAGGGCCCGGAAACACCATATATTTT. It encodes CASSPKSPTGPGNTIYF.

The chain is built from TRBV19 and TRBJ1-2, with 12 bases that match TRBD1. V gave up 7 bases and J gave up 8 bases; unmatched junction bases: 14. From germline, CDR1 is LNHDA and CDR2 SQIVND (reference sequence). This CDR3 contains 16 residues. The CDR3 loop is CASTEGGQGAQDGYTF. In DNA, the CDR3 is TGTGCCAGTACCGAGGGGGGACAGGGGGCGCAGGACGGCTACACCTTC.

CDR3 region: CASSSQGGPYHIDEQYF. The CDR3, as DNA: TGTGCCAGCAGCAGTCAGGGAGGGCCTTATCATATCGACGAGCAGTACTTC. The J gene is TRBJ2-7, the V gene TRBV11-2, with 7 nucleotides matching TRBD2. CDR1 and CDR2 from the germline V gene are SGHAT and FQNNGV. The CDR3 totals 17 residues. The ends lost 5 bases at V and 5 bases at J; junction bases unmatched: 18.

This sequence joins TRBV5-4 and TRBJ1-2, with 7 bases matching TRBD1. CDR3 length: 14 amino acids. After removal of 2 bases from V and 1 base from J, the junction contained 2 bases not matched to a gene. Germline CDR1 and CDR2: SGHNT and YYREEE (reference sequence). CDR3 loop: CASSFQGGNYGYTF. CDR3 nucleotide sequence: TGTGCCAGCAGCTTTCAGGGGGGTAACTATGGCTACACCTTC.

The chain employs TRBV19 and TRBJ2-3; the D call may be TRBD1 or TRBD2 (6 bases each). Deletions cut 10 bases from V and 2 bases from J, with 16 bases between. Germline CDR1 LNHDA, CDR2 SQIVND (reference sequence). This CDR3 comprises 14 residues. The CDR3 nucleotides are TGTGCCACCGCACGGGGGCTGATCACAGATACGCAGTATTTT. Its translation: CATARGLITDTQYF.

The chain employs TRBV9 and TRBJ2-1, with D possibly TRBD2 on 5 matching bases. The CDR3 runs to 16 residues. Germline CDR1 SGDLS, CDR2 YYNGEE. Trimming cost V 4 bases and J 0 bases, with 14 bases left between them. Here the CDR3 DNA reads TGTGCCAGCAGCACCCAAGCGGATAGCTCCTACAATGAGCAGTTCTTC. Translation: CASSTQADSSYNEQFF.

CDR3 in amino acids: CASSQTGGNTEAFF. The CDR3 DNA reads TGCGCCAGCAGCCAAACAGGGGGCAACACTGAAGCTTTCTTT. This chain connects TRBV4-3 to TRBJ1-1; TRBD1 agrees at 9 bases. The junction had 0 bases not matched to a gene; V was cut back by 2 bases and J by 2 bases. The CDR3 runs 14 residues. Germline CDR1 LGHNA, CDR2 YSLEER.

The chain joins TRBV6-6 to TRBJ1-2; D is unresolved. The germline V gene has CDR1 MNHNY and CDR2 SVGAGI (reference sequence). Trimming shortened V by 2 bases and J by 7 bases, and 5 bases separated the two germline ends. The CDR3 has 11 amino acids. CDR3 sequence (DNA): TGTGCCAGCAGTTACGCGGCTGGCTACACCTTC. Amino acid sequence: CASSYAAGYTF.

V usage is TRBV5-1 and J usage is TRBJ1-1, with D tentatively TRBD1 (5 bases). Trimming removed 4 bases at V and 8 bases at J, with 18 bases between. Germline V gene data show CDR1 as SGHRS and CDR2 as YFSETQ. CDR3 length: 14 residues. The CDR3 region is CASSPGGATGEAFF. The DNA for the CDR3 is TGCGCCAGCAGCCCGGGTGGGGCCACCGGAGAAGCTTTCTTT.

This clone occurred a few times. The CDR3 sequence: CASSSQTVSYEQYF. DNA for the CDR3: TGTGCCAGCAGTAGCCAGACGGTCTCCTACGAGCAGTACTTC. The chain recombines TRBV13 with TRBJ2-7; D gene ambiguous. The length of the CDR3 is 14 residues. Germline CDR1 reads PRHDT; CDR2 reads FYEKMQ (reference sequence). The germline V and J ends were trimmed by 6 bases and 0 bases, with 12 bases remaining between them.

The genes are TRBV27 and TRBJ1-1, with D possibly being TRBD1 (5 bases). V was clipped by 6 bases and J by 0 bases, with 20 bases between them. The CDR3 sequence is 17 residues long. Germline V gene data show CDR1 as MNHEY and CDR2 as SMNVEV (reference sequence). CDR3 region: CASSLLGRGTLNTEAFF. For the CDR3, the DNA is TGTGCCAGCAGCCTGCTAGGTCGGGGGACCTTGAACACTGAAGCTTTCTTT.

The rearrangement uses TRBV2 and TRBJ1-5; TRBD1 matches 7 bases. Germline lookup yields CDR1 SNHLY and CDR2 FYNNEI. Unmatched junction bases numbered 4, after V lost 4 bases and J lost 4 bases. CDR3 length: 14 amino acids. The CDR3 spells CASSVLTGNQPQHF. The CDR3 bases are TGTGCCAGCAGTGTCTTGACAGGGAATCAGCCCCAGCATTTT.

The chain uses TRBV5-1 and TRBJ2-1; the match to TRBD2 covers 8 bases. V shed 0 bases and J 7 bases; nucleotides not matched to a gene: 6. Germline V gene data show CDR1 as SGHRS and CDR2 as YFSETQ. The CDR3 consists of 15 residues. The CDR3 is CASSLGGGGNNEQFF. DNA of the CDR3: TGCGCCAGCAGCTTGGGCGGCGGGGGGAATAATGAGCAGTTCTTC.

J is TRBJ2-7 and V is TRBV4-2; tentatively, D is TRBD2 (6 bases). Germline V gene data show CDR1 as LGHNA and CDR2 as YNFKEQ. V was clipped by 3 bases and J by 3 bases, with 21 bases between them. The CDR3 sequence is 17 residues long. The CDR3 region is CASSQEVMGGSSYEQYF. The CDR3 DNA is TGTGCCAGCAGCCAGGAAGTCATGGGGGGAAGTAGCTACGAGCAGTACTTC.

The chain couples TRBV5-8 to TRBJ2-3; D unresolved. CDR1 is SGHTS, CDR2 YDEGEE, per germline. The CDR3 spans 16 residues. V dropped 1 base and J dropped 0 bases, with 12 bases sitting between them. CDR3 sequence (DNA): TGTGCCAGCAGCTTGCGCGGCACCTCTAGCACAGATACGCAGTATTTT. Its translation: CASSLRGTSSTDTQYF.

The chain has TRBV25-1 and TRBJ2-1; TRBD2 aligns across 7 bases. The germline V gene encodes CDR1 MGHDK and CDR2 SYGVNS. The ends lost 4 bases at V and 5 bases at J; junction bases unmatched: 5. This CDR3 has 14 amino acids. The CDR3 spells CASSGRTRHNEQFF. The CDR3 coding sequence is TGTGCCAGCAGTGGGCGGACTAGGCACAATGAGCAGTTCTTC.

This chain joins TRBV5-6 and TRBJ2-2, with D possibly TRBD2 on 7 matching bases. Germline lookup yields CDR1 SGHDT and CDR2 YYEEEE. The CDR3 totals 16 residues. V was trimmed by 3 bases and J by 6 bases, leaving 18 bases between them. This CDR3 reads CASSSLGGGYAGELFF. Written as DNA, the CDR3 is TGTGCCAGCAGCTCCCTGGGGGGGGGCTACGCCGGGGAGCTGTTTTTT.

This rearrangement joins TRBV18 to TRBJ2-1, with a weak D call TRBD1 (5 bases). The V and J ends lost 1 base and 9 bases respectively, with 13 bases between them. The CDR3 length is 14 residues. Germline V gene data show CDR1 as KGHSH and CDR2 as LQKENI. The CDR3 sequence is CASSPLQEHGEQFF. CDR3 nucleotide sequence: TGTGCCAGCTCACCACTACAGGAACACGGTGAGCAGTTCTTC.

V gene TRBV5-5 combines with J gene TRBJ2-5; a possible D gene is TRBD1 (6 bases). The V end lost 4 bases, the J end lost 2 bases, and 15 bases lay between the germline ends. This CDR3 spans 15 amino acids. Germline V gives CDR1 SGHKS, CDR2 YYEKEE (reference sequence). In nucleotides, the CDR3 is TGTGCCAGCAGCCTCGCTTGGGGGCGGCAAGAGACCCAGTACTTC. Translating it yields CASSLAWGRQETQYF.

V gene TRBV28 combines with J gene TRBJ2-2; 8 nucleotides line up with TRBD2. Per the germline V gene, CDR1 is MDHEN and CDR2 is SYDVKM. The CDR3 is 15 amino acids. V was clipped by 10 bases and J by 4 bases; unmatched bases: 11. CDR3 DNA sequence: TGTGCCACCCATCCCACTAGCGGAAGCACCGGGGAGCTGTTTTTT. It translates to CATHPTSGSTGELFF.

The J gene is TRBJ2-7, the V gene TRBV27; tentatively, D is TRBD1 (5 bases). Trimming removed 2 bases at V and 2 bases at J, with 10 bases between. The CDR3 has 14 amino acids. Germline V gene lookup returns CDR1 MNHEY and CDR2 SMNVEV (reference sequence). The CDR3 DNA reads TGTGCCAGCAGTTTAAGGCAGGGCCCCTACGAGCAGTACTTC. Protein product: CASSLRQGPYEQYF.